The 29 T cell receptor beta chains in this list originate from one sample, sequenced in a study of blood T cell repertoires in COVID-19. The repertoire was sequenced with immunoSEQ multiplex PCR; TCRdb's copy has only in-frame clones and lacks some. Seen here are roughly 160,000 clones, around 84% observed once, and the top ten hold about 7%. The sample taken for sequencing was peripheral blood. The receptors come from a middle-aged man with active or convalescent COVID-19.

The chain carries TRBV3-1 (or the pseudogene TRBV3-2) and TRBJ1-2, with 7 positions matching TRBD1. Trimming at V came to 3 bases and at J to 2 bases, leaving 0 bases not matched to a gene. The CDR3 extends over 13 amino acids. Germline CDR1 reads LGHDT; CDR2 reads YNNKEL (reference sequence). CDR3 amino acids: CASSQTGNYGYTF. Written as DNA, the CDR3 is TGTGCCAGCAGCCAGACAGGGAACTATGGCTACACCTTC.

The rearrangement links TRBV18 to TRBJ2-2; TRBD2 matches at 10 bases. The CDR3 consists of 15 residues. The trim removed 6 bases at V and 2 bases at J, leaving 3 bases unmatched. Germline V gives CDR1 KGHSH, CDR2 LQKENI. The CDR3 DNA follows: TGTGCCAGCTCTGGACTAGCGGTAAACACCGGGGAGCTGTTTTTT. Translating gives CASSGLAVNTGELFF.

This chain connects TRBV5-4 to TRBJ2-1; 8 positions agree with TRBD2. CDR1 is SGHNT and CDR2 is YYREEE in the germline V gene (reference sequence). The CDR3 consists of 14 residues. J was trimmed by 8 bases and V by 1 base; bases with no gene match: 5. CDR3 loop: CASSLYGGGDEQFF. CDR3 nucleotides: TGTGCCAGCAGCTTGTACGGGGGGGGAGATGAGCAGTTCTTC.

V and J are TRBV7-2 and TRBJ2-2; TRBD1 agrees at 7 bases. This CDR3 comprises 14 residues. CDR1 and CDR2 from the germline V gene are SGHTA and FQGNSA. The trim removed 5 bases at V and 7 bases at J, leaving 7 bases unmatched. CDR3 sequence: CASSPRGSGGELFF. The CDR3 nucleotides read TGTGCCAGCAGCCCCAGGGGGTCAGGCGGGGAGCTGTTTTTT.

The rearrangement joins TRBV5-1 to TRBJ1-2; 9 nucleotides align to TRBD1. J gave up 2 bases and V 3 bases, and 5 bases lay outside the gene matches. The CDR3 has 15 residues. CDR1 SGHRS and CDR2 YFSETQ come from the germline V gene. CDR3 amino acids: CASSSDGQGNYGYTF. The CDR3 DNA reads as TGCGCCAGCAGCTCCGATGGACAGGGGAACTATGGCTACACCTTC.

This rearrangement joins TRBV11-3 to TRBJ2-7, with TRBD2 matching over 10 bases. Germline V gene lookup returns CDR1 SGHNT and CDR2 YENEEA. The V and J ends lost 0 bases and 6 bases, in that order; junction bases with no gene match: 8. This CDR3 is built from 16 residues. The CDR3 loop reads CASSLDFLAGVPEQYF. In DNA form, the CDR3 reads TGTGCCAGCAGCTTAGATTTTCTAGCGGGAGTACCCGAGCAGTACTTC.

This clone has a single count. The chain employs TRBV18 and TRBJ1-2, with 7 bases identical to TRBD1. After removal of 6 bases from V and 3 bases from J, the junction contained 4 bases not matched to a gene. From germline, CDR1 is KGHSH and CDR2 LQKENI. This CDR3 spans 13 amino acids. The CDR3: CASSEGQDYGYTF. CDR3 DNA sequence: TGTGCCAGCTCGGAAGGACAGGACTATGGCTACACCTTC.

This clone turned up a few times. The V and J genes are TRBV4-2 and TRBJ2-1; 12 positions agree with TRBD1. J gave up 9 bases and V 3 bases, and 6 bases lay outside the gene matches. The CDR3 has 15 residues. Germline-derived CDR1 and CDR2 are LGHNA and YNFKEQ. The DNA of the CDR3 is TGTGCCAGCAGCCAGCCGGGACAGGGGGCAGTTGAGCAGTTCTTC. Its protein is CASSQPGQGAVEQFF.

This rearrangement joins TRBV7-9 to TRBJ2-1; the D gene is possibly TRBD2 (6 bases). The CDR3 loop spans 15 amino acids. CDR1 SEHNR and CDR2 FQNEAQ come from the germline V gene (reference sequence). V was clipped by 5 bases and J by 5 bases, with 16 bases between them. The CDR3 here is CASSTPGETDNEQFF. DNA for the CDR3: TGTGCCAGCAGCACACCGGGAGAGACGGACAATGAGCAGTTCTTC.

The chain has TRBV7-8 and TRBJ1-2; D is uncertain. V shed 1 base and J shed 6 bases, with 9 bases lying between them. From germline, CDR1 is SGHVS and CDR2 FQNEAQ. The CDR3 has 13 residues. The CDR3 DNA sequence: TGTGCCAGCAGCTTAGGGGCACTCGATGGCTACACCTTC. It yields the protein CASSLGALDGYTF.

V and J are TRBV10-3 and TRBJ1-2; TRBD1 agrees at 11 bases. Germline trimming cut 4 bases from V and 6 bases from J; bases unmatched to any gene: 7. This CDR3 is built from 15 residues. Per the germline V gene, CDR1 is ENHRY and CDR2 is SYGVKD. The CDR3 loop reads CAISGRDRGSDGYTF. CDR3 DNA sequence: TGTGCCATCAGTGGGAGGGACAGGGGGAGCGATGGCTACACCTTC.

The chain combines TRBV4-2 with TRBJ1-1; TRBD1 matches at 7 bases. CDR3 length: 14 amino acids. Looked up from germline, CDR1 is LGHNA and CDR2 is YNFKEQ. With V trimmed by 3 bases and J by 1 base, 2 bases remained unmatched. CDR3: CASSQGQSNTEAFF. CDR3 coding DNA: TGTGCCAGCAGCCAGGGACAGTCGAACACTGAAGCTTTCTTT.

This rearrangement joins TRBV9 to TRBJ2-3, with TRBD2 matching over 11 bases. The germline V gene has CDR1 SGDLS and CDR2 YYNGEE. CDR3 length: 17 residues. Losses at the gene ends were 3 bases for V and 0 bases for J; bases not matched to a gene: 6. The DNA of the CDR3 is TGTGCCAGCAGCGCCGTGACTAGCGGGGTTAGCACAGATACGCAGTATTTT. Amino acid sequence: CASSAVTSGVSTDTQYF.

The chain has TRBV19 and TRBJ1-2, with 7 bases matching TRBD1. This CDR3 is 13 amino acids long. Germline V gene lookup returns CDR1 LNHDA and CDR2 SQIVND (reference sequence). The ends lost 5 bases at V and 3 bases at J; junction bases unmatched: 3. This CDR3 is CASSPDRDYGYTF. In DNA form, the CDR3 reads TGTGCCAGTAGTCCTGACAGGGACTATGGCTACACCTTC.

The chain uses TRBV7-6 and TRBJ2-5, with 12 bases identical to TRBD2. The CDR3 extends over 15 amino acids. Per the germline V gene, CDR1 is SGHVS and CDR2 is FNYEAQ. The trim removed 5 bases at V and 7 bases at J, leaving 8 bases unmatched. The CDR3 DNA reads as TGTGCCAGCAGCACGGGACTAGCGGGCGAAGGGACCCAGTACTTC. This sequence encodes CASSTGLAGEGTQYF.

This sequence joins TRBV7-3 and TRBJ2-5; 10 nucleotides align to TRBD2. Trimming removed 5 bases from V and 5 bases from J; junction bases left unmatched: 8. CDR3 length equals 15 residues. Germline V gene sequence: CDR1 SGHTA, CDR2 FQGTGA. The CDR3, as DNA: TGTGCCAGCAGCCCCAGCAGCGGGAGGGTGGAGACCCAGTACTTC. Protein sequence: CASSPSSGRVETQYF.

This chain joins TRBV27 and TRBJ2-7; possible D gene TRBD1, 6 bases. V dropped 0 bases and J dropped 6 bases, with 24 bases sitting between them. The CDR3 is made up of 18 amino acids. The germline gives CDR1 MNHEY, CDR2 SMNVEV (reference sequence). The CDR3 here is CASSLSRNWGWGPPEQYF. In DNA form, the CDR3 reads TGTGCCAGCAGTTTATCGAGGAATTGGGGCTGGGGGCCTCCCGAGCAGTACTTC.

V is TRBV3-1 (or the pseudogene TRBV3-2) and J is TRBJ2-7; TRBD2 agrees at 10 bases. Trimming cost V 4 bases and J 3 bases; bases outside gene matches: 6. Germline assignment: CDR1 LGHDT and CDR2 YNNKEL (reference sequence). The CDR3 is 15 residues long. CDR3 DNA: TGTGCCAGCAGCCGACGGACTAGCGGAAACTACGAGCAGTACTTC. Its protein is CASSRRTSGNYEQYF.

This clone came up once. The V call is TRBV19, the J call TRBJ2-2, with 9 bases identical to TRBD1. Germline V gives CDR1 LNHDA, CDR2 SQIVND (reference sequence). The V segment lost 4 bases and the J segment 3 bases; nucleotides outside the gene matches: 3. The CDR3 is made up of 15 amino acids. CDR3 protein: CASSTGQGYTGELFF. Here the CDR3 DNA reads TGTGCCAGTAGTACCGGACAGGGGTACACCGGGGAGCTGTTTTTT. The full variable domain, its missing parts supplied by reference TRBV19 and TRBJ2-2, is DGGITQSPKYLFRKEGQNVTLSCEQNLNHDAMYWYRQDPGQGLRLIYYSQIVNDFQKGDIAEGYSVSREKKESFPLTVTSAQKNPTAFYLCASSTGQGYTGELFFGEGSRLTVL.

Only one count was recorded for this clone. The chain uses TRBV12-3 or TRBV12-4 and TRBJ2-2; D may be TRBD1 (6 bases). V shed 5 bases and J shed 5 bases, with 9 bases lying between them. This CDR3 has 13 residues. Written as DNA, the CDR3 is TGTGCCAGCAGTCAACAGGGAACCGGGGAGCTGTTTTTT. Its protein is CASSQQGTGELFF.

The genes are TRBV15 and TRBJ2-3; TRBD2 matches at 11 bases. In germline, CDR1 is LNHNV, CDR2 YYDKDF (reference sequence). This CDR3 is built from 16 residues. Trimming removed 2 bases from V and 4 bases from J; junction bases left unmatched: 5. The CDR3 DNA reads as TGTGCCACCAGCAGATCTAGCGGGGGGCCTGCAGATACGCAGTATTTT. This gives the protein CATSRSSGGPADTQYF.

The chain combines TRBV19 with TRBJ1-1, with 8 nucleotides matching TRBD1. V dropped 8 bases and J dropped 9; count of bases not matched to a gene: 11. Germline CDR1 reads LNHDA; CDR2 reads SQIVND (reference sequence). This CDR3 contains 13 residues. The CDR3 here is CASQLNRDRKAFF. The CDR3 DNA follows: TGTGCCAGTCAGTTAAACCGGGACAGGAAAGCTTTCTTT.

The CDR3 protein is CASSPGTGRGLETQYF. CDR3 nucleotide sequence: TGTGCCAGCTCACCGGGGACAGGTCGAGGTTTGGAGACCCAGTACTTC. The chain joins TRBV18 to TRBJ2-5, with TRBD1 matching over 8 bases. Unmatched junction bases numbered 11, after V lost 3 bases and J lost 5 bases. The CDR3 totals 16 residues. CDR1 is KGHSH, CDR2 LQKENI, per germline.

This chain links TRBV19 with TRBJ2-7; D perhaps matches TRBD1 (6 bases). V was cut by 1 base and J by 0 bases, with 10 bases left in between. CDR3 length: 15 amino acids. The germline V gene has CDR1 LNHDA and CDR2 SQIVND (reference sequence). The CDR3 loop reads CASSIGWTDSYEQYF. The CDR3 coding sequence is TGTGCCAGTAGTATAGGCTGGACAGACTCCTACGAGCAGTACTTC.

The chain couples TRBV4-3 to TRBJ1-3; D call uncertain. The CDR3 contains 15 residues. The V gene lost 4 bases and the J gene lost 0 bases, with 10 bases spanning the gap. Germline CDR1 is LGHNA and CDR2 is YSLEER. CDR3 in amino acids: CASSPQAFSGNTIYF. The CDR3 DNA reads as TGCGCCAGCAGCCCTCAGGCCTTCTCTGGAAACACCATATATTTT.

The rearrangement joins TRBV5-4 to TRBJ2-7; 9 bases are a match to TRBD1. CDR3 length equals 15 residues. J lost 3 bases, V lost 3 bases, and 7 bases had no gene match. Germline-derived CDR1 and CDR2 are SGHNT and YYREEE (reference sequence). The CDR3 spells CASSSSGTGFYEQYF. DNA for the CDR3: TGTGCCAGCAGCTCATCCGGGACAGGGTTCTACGAGCAGTACTTC.

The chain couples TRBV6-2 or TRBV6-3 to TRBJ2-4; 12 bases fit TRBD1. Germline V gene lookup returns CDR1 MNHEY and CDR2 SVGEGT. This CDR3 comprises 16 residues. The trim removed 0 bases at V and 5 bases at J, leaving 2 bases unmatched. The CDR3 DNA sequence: TGTGCCAGCAGTTACTCGGGGACAGGGGGCCAAAACATTCAGTACTTC. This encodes CASSYSGTGGQNIQYF.

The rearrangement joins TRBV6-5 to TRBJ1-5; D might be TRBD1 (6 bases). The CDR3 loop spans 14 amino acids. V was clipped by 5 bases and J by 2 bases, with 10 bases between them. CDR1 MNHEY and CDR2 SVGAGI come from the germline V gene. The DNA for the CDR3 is TGTGCCAGCAGTACCTACAGGGGCAATCAGCCCCAGCATTTT. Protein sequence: CASSTYRGNQPQHF.

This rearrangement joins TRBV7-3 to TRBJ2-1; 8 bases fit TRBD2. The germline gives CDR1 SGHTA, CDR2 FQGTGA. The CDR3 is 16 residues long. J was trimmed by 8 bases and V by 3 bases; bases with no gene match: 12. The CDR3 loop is CASSFGSGGLAYEQFF. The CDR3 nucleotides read TGTGCCAGCAGCTTTGGGTCGGGAGGACTAGCCTATGAGCAGTTCTTC.